This section outlines one TCR beta chain sequence together with its context. Its antigen is not identified. The protocol was immunoSEQ multiplex PCR, while the TCRdb copy is restricted to in-frame clones and leaves out a portion. Here the sample spans hundreds of thousands of clones, 90% to 98% being singletons. The CDR3 is made up of 16 amino acids. V was trimmed by 0 bases and J by 0 bases, leaving 10 bases between them. Per the germline V gene, CDR1 is LNHDA and CDR2 is SQIVND (reference sequence). The data stem from a study of shared clonotypes between healthy human individuals. Whole-study findings and limits: Generally, naive subsets came out with larger estimated richness than memory subsets. Only blood was sampled; tissue repertoires likely differ.

CD45RO-negative CD8 cells positively selected for CCR7 made up the naive population, which excluded terminally differentiated effector memory CD45RA+ cells. The source material was naive CD8+ T cells sorted from blood. This TCR was sampled from a man younger than 40 in good health. The V gene is TRBV19, the J gene TRBJ2-3, with D uncertain. The CDR3, as DNA: TGTGCCAGTAGTATAGATGCGGCAGCGAGCACAGATACGCAGTATTTT. Its protein is CASSIDAAASTDTQYF.